The 8 T cell receptor beta chains in this list originate from one sample, sequenced in a study of T-cell reconstitution after alpha-beta-depleted transplantation in children. The TCRbeta library incorporated unique molecular identifiers. MiXCR, run by TCRdb on the PCR reads, gives a single entry per CDR3 protein. Found here are 670,000 or so distinct CDR3 sequences, 13% of them singletons; the top ten hold 0.79%. The starting material was PBMCs, obtained before TCRalphabeta/CD19-depleted stem cell transplant. These receptors were taken from a girl aged 2 to 9 with congenital amegakaryocytic thrombocytopenia, due to receive a stem cell transplant.

This clonotype has a count of ten or more. The gene calls are TRBV20-1 and TRBJ1-5; no clear D. The germline V gene encodes CDR1 DFQATT and CDR2 SNEGSKA (reference sequence). The CDR3 has 14 residues. V was clipped by 0 bases and J by 2 bases, with 8 bases between them. The CDR3 nucleotides read TGCAGTGCTAGAGATCTGAGGGGCAATCAGCCCCAGCATTTT. This codes for CSARDLRGNQPQHF.

This clonotype came up a few times. The chain uses TRBV7-9 and TRBJ2-1; D gene ambiguous. The CDR3 length is 14 residues. Germline V gene data show CDR1 as SEHNR and CDR2 as FQNEAQ (reference sequence). The V end was cut by 4 bases, the J end by 8 bases, with 15 bases between. The CDR3 region has the DNA TGTGCCAGCAGCTCGCCGTCGACCGCCGATGAGCAGTTCTTC. Amino acids: CASSSPSTADEQFF.

In its sample, this clonotype was seen many times. This sequence joins TRBV7-6 and TRBJ2-7, with 8 bases identical to TRBD1. Trimming at V came to 5 bases and at J to 1 base, leaving 4 bases not matched to a gene. Germline loops: CDR1 SGHVS, CDR2 FNYEAQ. The CDR3 loop spans 14 amino acids. The CDR3 loop is CASSQRTGSYEQYF. CDR3 DNA sequence: TGTGCCAGCAGCCAACGGACAGGGTCCTACGAGCAGTACTTC. Full variable domain (missing parts from reference TRBV7-6 and TRBJ2-7): GAGVSQSPRYKVTKRGQDVALRCDPISGHVSLYWYRQALGQGPEFLTYFNYEAQQDKSGLPNDRFSAERPEGSISTLTIQRTEQRDSAMYRCASSQRTGSYEQYFGPGTRLTVT.

This clonotype was recorded at least ten times. The chain combines TRBV24-1 with TRBJ1-2, with 10 bases identical to TRBD1. CDR3 size: 17 residues. Germline values: CDR1 KGHDR, CDR2 SFDVKD. The V and J ends lost 1 base and 3 bases, in that order; junction bases with no gene match: 7. The CDR3: CATSDFLRTGGDYGYTF. CDR3 DNA: TGTGCCACCAGTGATTTCCTTCGGACAGGGGGGGACTATGGCTACACCTTC.

In its sample, this clonotype was seen many times. This chain joins TRBV4-1 and TRBJ1-1; 7 bases are a match to TRBD1. CDR1 is MGHRA, CDR2 YSYEKL, per germline. The ends lost 6 bases at V and 0 bases at J; junction bases unmatched: 16. CDR3 size: 18 residues. The CDR3 DNA reads TGCGCCAGCAGGCTACAGACAGGGATCGACCATATGAACACTGAAGCTTTCTTT. It translates to CASRLQTGIDHMNTEAFF.

This clonotype was counted at least ten times. The rearrangement links TRBV10-3 to TRBJ2-7; D call uncertain. CDR3 length: 14 amino acids. Trimming took 3 bases from V and 3 from J, leaving 12 bases between them. Germline assignment: CDR1 ENHRY and CDR2 SYGVKD. CDR3 bases: TGTGCCATCAGTGAATCCGGACCCAACTACGAGCAGTACTTC. This sequence encodes CAISESGPNYEQYF.

This rearrangement joins TRBV29-1 to TRBJ2-3, with 8 bases identical to TRBD2. The CDR3 is 13 residues long. With 7 bases clipped from V and 5 bases from J, the junction kept 8 bases outside the gene matches. Germline lookup yields CDR1 SQVTM and CDR2 ANQGSEA. CDR3 bases: TGCAGCGCGGGGGGACTAGGAGTAGATACGCAGTATTTT. Amino acid sequence: CSAGGLGVDTQYF.

The V call is TRBV15, the J call TRBJ2-5; 11 bases fit TRBD1. V gave up 5 bases and J gave up 8 bases; unmatched junction bases: 4. The CDR3 extends over 13 amino acids. Germline lookup yields CDR1 LNHNV and CDR2 YYDKDF (reference sequence). The CDR3 spells CATSGDRGITQYF. The CDR3, as DNA: TGTGCCACCAGCGGGGACAGGGGGATCACCCAGTACTTC.